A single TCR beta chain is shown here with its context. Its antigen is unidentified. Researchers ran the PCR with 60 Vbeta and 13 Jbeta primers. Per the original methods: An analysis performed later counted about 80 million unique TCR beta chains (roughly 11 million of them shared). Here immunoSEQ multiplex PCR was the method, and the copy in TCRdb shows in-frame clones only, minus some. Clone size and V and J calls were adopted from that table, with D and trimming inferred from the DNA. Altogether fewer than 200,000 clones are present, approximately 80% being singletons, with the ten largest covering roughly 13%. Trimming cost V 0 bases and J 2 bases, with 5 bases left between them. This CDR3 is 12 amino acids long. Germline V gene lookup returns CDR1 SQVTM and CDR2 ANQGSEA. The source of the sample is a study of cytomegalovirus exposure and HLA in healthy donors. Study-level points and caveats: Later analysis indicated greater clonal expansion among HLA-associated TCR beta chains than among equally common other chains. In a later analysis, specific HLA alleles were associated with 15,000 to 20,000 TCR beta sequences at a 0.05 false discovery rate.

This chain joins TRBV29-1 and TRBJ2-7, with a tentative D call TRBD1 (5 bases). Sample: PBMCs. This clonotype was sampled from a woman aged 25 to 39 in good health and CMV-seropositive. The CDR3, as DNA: TGCAGCGTTGAAGAGACAGCCTACGAGCAGTACTTC. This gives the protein CSVEETAYEQYF.